This section outlines one T cell receptor (beta chain) sequence together with its context. Antigen unknown. Specified treatment: some 20 received Ad26.COV2.S at low or high dose, single or two shots; a few received placebo; per-sample allocation not given. The investigators took samples on day 63 after the first vaccine or placebo injection. The data were obtained in a study of Ad26.COV2.S vaccination and SARS-CoV-2 variants. Study in general: A COV1001 Ad26.COV2.S trial-arm participant provided the sample.

General study points: Those who received vaccine or placebo ended up with similar non-spike TCR breadth.

The assay was immunoSEQ multiplex PCR, and TCRdb's table has in-frame clones only and misses some. The profile shows roughly 250,000 clones, around nine tenths of them singletons. The sequence was collected from a person aged 18-60 years who received the Ad26.COV2.S COVID-19 vaccine or a placebo. The sample here was peripheral blood, taken in a trial of Ad26.COV2.S vaccine versus placebo.

CDR3 DNA: TGTGCCAGCAGCTTAGTGGGCAGCTCCTACGAGCAGTACTTC. Protein: CASSLVGSSYEQYF. The chain employs TRBV7-9 and TRBJ2-7; D ambiguous. The germline V gene has CDR1 SEHNR and CDR2 FQNEAQ (reference sequence). CDR3 length equals 14 residues. The V end lost 1 base, the J end lost 0 bases, and 7 bases lay between the germline ends.